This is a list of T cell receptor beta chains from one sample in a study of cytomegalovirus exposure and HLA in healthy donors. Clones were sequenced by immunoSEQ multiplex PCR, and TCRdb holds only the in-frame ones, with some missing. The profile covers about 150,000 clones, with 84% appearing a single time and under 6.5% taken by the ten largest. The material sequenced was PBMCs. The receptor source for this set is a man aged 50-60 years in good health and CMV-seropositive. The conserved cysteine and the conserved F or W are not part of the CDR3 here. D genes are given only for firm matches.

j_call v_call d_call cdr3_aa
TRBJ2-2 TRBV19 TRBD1 ASSMGQMNTGELF
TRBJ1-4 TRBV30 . AWGGRGEKLF
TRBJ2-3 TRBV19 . ASTRGLSTDTQY
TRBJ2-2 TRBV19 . ASSFNFPGELF
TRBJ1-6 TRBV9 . ASSETLQNSPLH
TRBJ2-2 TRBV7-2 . ASSLTLAPGELF
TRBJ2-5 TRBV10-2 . ASRLGGAVEETQY
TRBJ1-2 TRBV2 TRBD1 ASNTGANYGYT
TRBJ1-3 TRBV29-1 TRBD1 SVGKMTGGAGNTIY
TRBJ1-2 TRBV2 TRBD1 ASSDRVGYGYT
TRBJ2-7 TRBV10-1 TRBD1 ASSDGTGEWQY
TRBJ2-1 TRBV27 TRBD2 ASRRSGSNNNEQF
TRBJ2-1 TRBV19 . ASREDYASYNEQF
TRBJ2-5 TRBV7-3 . ASSLFVALYQETQY
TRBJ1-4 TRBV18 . ASSRDSATNEKLF
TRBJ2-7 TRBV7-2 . ASSDRLRSSYEQY
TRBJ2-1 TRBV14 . ASSPWGLPGPDEQF
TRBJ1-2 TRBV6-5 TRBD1 ASSSYRGDDYGYT
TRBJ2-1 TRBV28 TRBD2 ASSLELAGEFDNEQF
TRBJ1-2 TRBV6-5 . ASGGGFGMGYT
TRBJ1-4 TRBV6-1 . ASRERREKNEKLF
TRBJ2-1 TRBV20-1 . SARVLNEQF
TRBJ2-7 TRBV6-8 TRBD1 ASSGRARQGAKAYEQY
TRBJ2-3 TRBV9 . ASSAYRDTQY
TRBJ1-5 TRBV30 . AWSVEGKPQH
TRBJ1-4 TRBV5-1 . ASSPQGSATNEKLF
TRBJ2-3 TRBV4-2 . ASSHSAREDTQY
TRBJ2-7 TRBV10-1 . ASSAQGLGEQY
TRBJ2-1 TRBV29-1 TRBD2 SGRGVDSQGEQF
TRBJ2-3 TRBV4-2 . ASSQDQRNRVYTDTQY
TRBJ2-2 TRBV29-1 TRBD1 SVRDRGVVTGELF
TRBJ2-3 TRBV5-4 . ASSLAGKGVTDTQY
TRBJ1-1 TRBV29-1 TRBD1 SVTGIVNTEAF
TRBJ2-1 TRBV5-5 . ASNYGGNNEQF
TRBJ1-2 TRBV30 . AWSEGGGGGYT
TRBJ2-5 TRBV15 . ATSRDLAKETQY
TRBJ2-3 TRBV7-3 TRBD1 ASTLRGRDTDTQY
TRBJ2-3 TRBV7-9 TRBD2 ASSLTSAGTDTQY
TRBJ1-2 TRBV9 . ASSVGGQPNYGYT
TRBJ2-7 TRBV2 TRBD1 ASSLRQGYEQY
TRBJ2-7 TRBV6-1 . ASGPGEGYEQY
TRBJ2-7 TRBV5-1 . ASNPPGAYEQY
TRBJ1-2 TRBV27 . ASSSGGGYGYT
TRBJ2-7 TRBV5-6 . ASSSDYSSYEQY
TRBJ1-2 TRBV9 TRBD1 ASSVSGGNYGYT
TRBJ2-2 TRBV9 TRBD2 ASSVSSGRGTGELF
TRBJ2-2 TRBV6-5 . ASRGPEAGELF
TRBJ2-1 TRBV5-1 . ASSLEADYNEQF
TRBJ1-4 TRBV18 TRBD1 ASRGTGGEKLF
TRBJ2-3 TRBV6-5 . ASTPGGGATDTQY
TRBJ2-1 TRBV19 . ASSLDNFNEQF
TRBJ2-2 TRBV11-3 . ASSLGAGELGGELF